A single sample is the source of the 6 T cell receptor beta chains below, sequenced in a study of blood T cell repertoires in COVID-19. Clones were sequenced by immunoSEQ multiplex PCR, and TCRdb holds only the in-frame ones, with some missing. Of 450,000 to 500,000 clones in the sample, roughly nine tenths were seen once. Material: PBMCs or T cells enriched from blood (not recorded which). The receptors derive from a woman in her sixties who had recovered from COVID-19.

The rearrangement uses TRBV12-5 and TRBJ1-2; D is ambiguous. This CDR3 is built from 12 residues. Deletions cut 7 bases from V and 8 bases from J, with 14 bases between. Germline V gives CDR1 LGHNT, CDR2 FRNRAP. The CDR3 spells CASAEFRRGYTF. DNA of the CDR3: TGTGCTAGTGCAGAGTTTCGGAGGGGCTACACCTTC.

The genes are TRBV2 and TRBJ2-3; 10 nucleotides match TRBD2. CDR1 and CDR2 (germline): SNHLY, FYNNEI. The CDR3 runs 15 residues. V was clipped by 5 bases and J by 2 bases; unmatched bases: 4. Here the CDR3 DNA reads TGTGCCAGCAGTCTAGCGGGGGCCTCCACAGATACGCAGTATTTT. This translates into CASSLAGASTDTQYF.

The genes are TRBV9 and TRBJ1-2; TRBD1 matches at 12 bases. Germline values: CDR1 SGDLS, CDR2 YYNGEE. The length of the CDR3 is 14 residues. Trimming cost V 5 bases and J 8 bases; bases outside gene matches: 7. The CDR3 bases are TGTGCCAGCAGAAGTGGGACAGGGGGCGAAGGCTACACCTTC. This sequence encodes CASRSGTGGEGYTF.

The CDR3 nucleotides read TGTGCCACCAGTGACGCGGGGATAGGGAATCAGCCCCAGCATTTT. Amino acids: CATSDAGIGNQPQHF. The rearrangement joins TRBV24-1 to TRBJ1-5; D is uncertain. This CDR3 region has 15 residues. Deletions cut 4 bases from V and 4 bases from J, with 13 bases between. Germline CDR1 and CDR2: KGHDR and SFDVKD.

The chain couples TRBV6-5 to TRBJ2-1; 7 nucleotides agree with TRBD2. The CDR3 runs 13 residues. With V trimmed by 11 bases and J by 8 bases, 12 bases remained unmatched. Germline CDR1 and CDR2: MNHEY and SVGAGI. The DNA of the CDR3 is TGTGCCGGGGGGGGGAAGTATCCCGATGAGCAGTTCTTC. As protein: CAGGGKYPDEQFF.

The CDR3 here is CASSWGDTQYF. The CDR3 nucleotides are TGTGCCAGCAGTTGGGGCGATACGCAGTATTTT. The V gene is TRBV2, the J gene TRBJ2-3, with TRBD1 as a possible D gene (5 bases). Germline CDR1 is SNHLY and CDR2 is FYNNEI. The CDR3 length is 11 residues. Trimming removed 5 bases from V and 6 bases from J, with 6 bases in between.